These T cell receptor beta chains were read from a single sample in a study of shared clonotypes between healthy human individuals. The protocol was immunoSEQ multiplex PCR, while the TCRdb copy is restricted to in-frame clones and leaves out a portion. The sample has about 1.1 million clones; 60% to 85% are singletons. The sequencing sample was made of memory CD4+ T cells from PBMCs. The receptors derive from a man aged 18 to 30 in good health. Some clones in this sample may be carry-over from other donors' samples. The CDR3 runs from the conserved cysteine through the conserved F or W. The order of the fields is clone size, D gene, J gene, V gene, CDR3 DNA, CDR3 protein. A D gene is named only where the DNA matches it firmly. Clone size is stated in some rows and not others, as once, few, many or a class when expanded.

size: NA
D: NA
J: TRBJ1-2
V: TRBV27
DNA: TGTGCCAGCAGTAAAGATCAAACAGTTTACTATGGCTACACCTTC
CDR3: CASSKDQTVYYGYTF

size: once
D: TRBD1
J: TRBJ1-1
V: TRBV19
DNA: TGTGCCAGTAGTTGGGACAGGGTGAACACTGAAGCTTTCTTT
CDR3: CASSWDRVNTEAFF

size: few
D: NA
J: TRBJ1-2
V: TRBV5-1
DNA: TGCGCCAGCAGCCCCGGGGCAGGGGACGATGGCTACACCTTC
CDR3: CASSPGAGDDGYTF

size: NA
D: NA
J: TRBJ1-4
V: TRBV7-9
DNA: TGTGCCAGCAGCTTAGAGGGTGAAAAACTGTTTTTT
CDR3: CASSLEGEKLFF

size: NA
D: NA
J: TRBJ2-3
V: TRBV5-4
DNA: TGTGCCAGCAGCTTGCAGGGAACAGATACGCAGTATTTT
CDR3: CASSLQGTDTQYF

size: NA
D: NA
J: TRBJ2-7
V: TRBV6-5
DNA: TGTGCCAGCAGGGGACCGCGGCGGGAGCAGTACTTC
CDR3: CASRGPRREQYF

size: NA
D: NA
J: TRBJ1-2
V: TRBV5-6
DNA: TGTGCCAGCAGCTTATATCGGACTCCCCAAGGCTATGGCTACACCTTC
CDR3: CASSLYRTPQGYGYTF

size: few
D: NA
J: TRBJ2-5
V: TRBV27
DNA: TGTGCCAGCAGTTTCGCAGGTCAAGAGACCCAGTACTTC
CDR3: CASSFAGQETQYF

size: NA
D: NA
J: TRBJ1-4
V: TRBV6-6
DNA: TGTGCCAGCAGTGGACACCACGCCGCAACTAATGAAAAACTGTTTTTT
CDR3: CASSGHHAATNEKLFF

size: NA
D: NA
J: TRBJ1-2
V: TRBV7-9
DNA: TGTGCCAGCAGCTTATTCGGGGGAAGGAACTATGGCTACACCTTC
CDR3: CASSLFGGRNYGYTF

size: NA
D: NA
J: TRBJ2-2
V: TRBV27
DNA: TGTGCCAGCAGTTTCAATCAAGGGATTCGGAACACCGGGGAGCTGTTTTTT
CDR3: CASSFNQGIRNTGELFF

size: few
D: NA
J: TRBJ1-1
V: TRBV15
DNA: TGTGCCACCAGCGGCGGGAACACTGAAGCTTTCTTT
CDR3: CATSGGNTEAFF

size: few
D: TRBD1
J: TRBJ1-4
V: TRBV9
DNA: TGTGCCAGCAGCCCAAGGGACAGGGGGCGGAATGAAAAACTGTTTTTT
CDR3: CASSPRDRGRNEKLFF

size: many
D: NA
J: TRBJ2-3
V: TRBV30
DNA: TGTGCCTGGAGTGTATTCTCGGATACGCAGTATTTT
CDR3: CAWSVFSDTQYF

size: NA
D: NA
J: TRBJ1-1
V: TRBV6-6
DNA: TGTGCCAGCAGTACCCCGTGGGGGAACACTGAAGCTTTCTTT
CDR3: CASSTPWGNTEAFF

size: NA
D: NA
J: TRBJ2-2
V: TRBV28
DNA: TGTGCCAGCAGTTTGTCGCGTCATTCGACCGGGGAGCTGTTTTTT
CDR3: CASSLSRHSTGELFF

size: NA
D: NA
J: TRBJ2-2
V: TRBV18
DNA: TGTGCCAGCTCACCAAATTGGCAGGCTAACACCGGGGAGCTGTTTTTT
CDR3: CASSPNWQANTGELFF

size: NA
D: NA
J: TRBJ1-4
V: TRBV7-2
DNA: TGTGCCAGCAGCTTCAACGATGAAAAACTGTTTTTT
CDR3: CASSFNDEKLFF

size: once
D: NA
J: TRBJ1-2
V: TRBV30
DNA: TGTGCCTGGAGTCCCCGGGGTGGGGGCTATGGCTACACCTTC
CDR3: CAWSPRGGGYGYTF

size: NA
D: TRBD1
J: TRBJ2-7
V: TRBV25-1
DNA: TGTGCCAGCAGTGAAATGGGGACAGGGGAAATAAGCTACGAGCAGTACTTC
CDR3: CASSEMGTGEISYEQYF

size: NA
D: NA
J: TRBJ1-2
V: TRBV28
DNA: TGTGCCAGCAGGACTTCCAGGGTAGGCGGCTACACCTTC
CDR3: CASRTSRVGGYTF

size: NA
D: TRBD1
J: TRBJ2-7
V: TRBV6-5
DNA: TGTGCCAGCAGCCCTCACAGGGGCACCTACGAGCAGTACTTC
CDR3: CASSPHRGTYEQYF

size: NA
D: NA
J: TRBJ2-3
V: TRBV9
DNA: TGTGCCAGCAGCCCCTCGGGAGACCCCGGCGCCACAAGGCAGTATTTT
CDR3: CASSPSGDPGATRQYF

size: NA
D: NA
J: TRBJ2-3
V: TRBV15
DNA: TGTGCCACCAGCAGACATACAGATACGCAGTATTTT
CDR3: CATSRHTDTQYF

size: many
D: NA
J: TRBJ1-5
V: TRBV4-1
DNA: TGCGCCAGCAGCCGACAACAGGACCGCAATCAGCCCCAGCATTTT
CDR3: CASSRQQDRNQPQHF

size: NA
D: NA
J: TRBJ2-5
V: TRBV30
DNA: TGTGCCTGGAGGCGTCAGGGGCCGGGGGAGACCCAGTACTTC
CDR3: CAWRRQGPGETQYF

size: NA
D: NA
J: TRBJ1-1
V: TRBV15
DNA: TGTGCCACCAGCAGAACAAAGTGGGGCACTGAAGCTTTCTTT
CDR3: CATSRTKWGTEAFF

size: NA
D: TRBD1
J: TRBJ1-1
V: TRBV2
DNA: TGTGCCAGCAGTGTCAGGAGGACAGGGCGGATCGAGAACACTGAAGCTTTCTTT
CDR3: CASSVRRTGRIENTEAFF

size: few
D: NA
J: TRBJ2-2
V: TRBV14
DNA: TGTGCCAGCAGCCAAGGCCTCACCGGGGAGCTGTTTTTT
CDR3: CASSQGLTGELFF

size: NA
D: NA
J: TRBJ1-2
V: TRBV7-9
DNA: TGTGCCAGCGGGGGCATTAACTATGGCTACACCTTC
CDR3: CASGGINYGYTF

size: few
D: TRBD1
J: TRBJ1-5
V: TRBV27
DNA: TGTGCCAGCAGTGGTCCCGGACAGGGTAGTCAGCCCCAGCATTTT
CDR3: CASSGPGQGSQPQHF

size: few
D: NA
J: TRBJ1-1
V: TRBV29-1
DNA: TGCAGCGTTGACGGGGGCGACACTGAAGCTTTCTTT
CDR3: CSVDGGDTEAFF

size: few
D: NA
J: TRBJ2-2
V: TRBV10-3
DNA: TGTGCCATCAGTGAGCGGAACACCGGGGAGCTGTTTTTT
CDR3: CAISERNTGELFF

size: NA
D: TRBD1
J: TRBJ2-3
V: TRBV29-1
DNA: TGCAGCGTTGAAGGGGGGCAGGGGGCAAATACGCAGTATTTT
CDR3: CSVEGGQGANTQYF

size: NA
D: NA
J: TRBJ2-7
V: TRBV2
DNA: TGTGCCAGCAGTGCGGACATCTCCTACGAGCAGTACTTC
CDR3: CASSADISYEQYF

size: NA
D: NA
J: TRBJ1-2
V: TRBV6-1
DNA: TGTGCCAGCAGTGATGTGTTATCGGTGTCAGCGGGAGGCTACACCTTC
CDR3: CASSDVLSVSAGGYTF

size: NA
D: NA
J: TRBJ2-7
V: TRBV21-1
DNA: TGTGCCAGCAGCCGAGCAGGCAAGAGCTACGAGCAGTACTTC
CDR3: CASSRAGKSYEQYF

size: NA
D: NA
J: TRBJ1-5
V: TRBV7-9
DNA: TGTGCCAGCAGCTTAGCAGGGGTGGAGCCCCAGCATTTT
CDR3: CASSLAGVEPQHF

size: NA
D: NA
J: TRBJ2-3
V: TRBV18
DNA: TGTGCCAGCTCGTCCGGGGCAAGCACAGATACGCAGTATTTT
CDR3: CASSSGASTDTQYF

size: NA
D: NA
J: TRBJ1-3
V: TRBV21-1
DNA: TGTGCCAGCAGCAAAGCGCTACGCTCTGGAAACACCATATATTTT
CDR3: CASSKALRSGNTIYF